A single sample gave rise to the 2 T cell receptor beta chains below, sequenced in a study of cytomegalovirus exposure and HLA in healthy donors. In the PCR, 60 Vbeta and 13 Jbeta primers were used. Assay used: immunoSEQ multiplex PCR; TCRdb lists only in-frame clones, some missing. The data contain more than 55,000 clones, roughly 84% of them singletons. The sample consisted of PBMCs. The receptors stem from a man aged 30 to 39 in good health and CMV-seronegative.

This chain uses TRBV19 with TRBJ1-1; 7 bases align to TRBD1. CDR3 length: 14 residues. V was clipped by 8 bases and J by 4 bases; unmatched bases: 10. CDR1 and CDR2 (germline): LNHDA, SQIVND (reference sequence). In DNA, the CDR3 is TGTGCCAGTCAACAGGGACAGTTGAGCACTGAAGCTTTCTTT. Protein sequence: CASQQGQLSTEAFF.

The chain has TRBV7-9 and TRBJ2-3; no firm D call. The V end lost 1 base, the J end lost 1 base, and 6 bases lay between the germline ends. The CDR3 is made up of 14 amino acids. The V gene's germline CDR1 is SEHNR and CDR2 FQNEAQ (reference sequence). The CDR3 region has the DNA TGTGCCAGCAGCTTAGTGCGAGGCACAGATACGCAGTATTTT. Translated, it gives CASSLVRGTDTQYF.